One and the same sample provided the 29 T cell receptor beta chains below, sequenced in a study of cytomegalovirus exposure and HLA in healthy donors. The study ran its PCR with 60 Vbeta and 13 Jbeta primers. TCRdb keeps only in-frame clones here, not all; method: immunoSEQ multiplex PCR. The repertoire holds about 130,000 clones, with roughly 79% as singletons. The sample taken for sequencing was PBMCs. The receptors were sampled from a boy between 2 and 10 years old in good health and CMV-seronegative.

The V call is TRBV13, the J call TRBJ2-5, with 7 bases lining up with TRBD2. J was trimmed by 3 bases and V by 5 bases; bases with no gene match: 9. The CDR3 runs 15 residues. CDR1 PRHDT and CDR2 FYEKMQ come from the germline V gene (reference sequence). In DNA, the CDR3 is TGTGCCAGCAGCGAAGGCGGGGGAGGGGAAGAGACCCAGTACTTC. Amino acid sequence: CASSEGGGGEETQYF.

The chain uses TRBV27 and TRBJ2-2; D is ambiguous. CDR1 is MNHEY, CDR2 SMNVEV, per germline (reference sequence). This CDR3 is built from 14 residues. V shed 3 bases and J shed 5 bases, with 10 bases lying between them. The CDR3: CASSFPAVTGELFF. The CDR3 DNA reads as TGTGCCAGCAGTTTCCCCGCGGTGACCGGGGAGCTGTTTTTT.

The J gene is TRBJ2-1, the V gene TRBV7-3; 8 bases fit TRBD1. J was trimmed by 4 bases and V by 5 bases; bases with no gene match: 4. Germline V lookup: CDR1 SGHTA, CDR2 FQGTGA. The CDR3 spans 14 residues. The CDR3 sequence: CASSPGQVYNEQFF. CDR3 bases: TGTGCCAGCAGCCCGGGACAGGTGTACAATGAGCAGTTCTTC. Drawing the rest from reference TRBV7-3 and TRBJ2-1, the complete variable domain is GAGVSQTPSNKVTEKGKYVELRCDPISGHTALYWYRQSLGQGPEFLIYFQGTGAADDSGLPNDRFFAVRPEGSVSTLKIQRTERGDSAVYLCASSPGQVYNEQFFGPGTRLTVL.

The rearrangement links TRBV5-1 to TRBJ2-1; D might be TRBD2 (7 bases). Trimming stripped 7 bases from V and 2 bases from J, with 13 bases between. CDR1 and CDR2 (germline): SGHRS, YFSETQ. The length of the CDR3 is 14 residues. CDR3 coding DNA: TGCGCCAGCGCCGCGGGGGCCCCCTACAATGAGCAGTTCTTC. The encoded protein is CASAAGAPYNEQFF.

DNA for the CDR3: TGCAGCGTTGGGCTGGCGCGGGAATACACAGATACGCAGTATTTT. As protein: CSVGLAREYTDTQYF. J is TRBJ2-3 and V is TRBV29-1; TRBD2 might be the D (6 bases). The length of the CDR3 is 15 residues. Trimming removed 4 bases from V and 2 bases from J, with 16 bases in between. Germline assignment: CDR1 SQVTM and CDR2 ANQGSEA.

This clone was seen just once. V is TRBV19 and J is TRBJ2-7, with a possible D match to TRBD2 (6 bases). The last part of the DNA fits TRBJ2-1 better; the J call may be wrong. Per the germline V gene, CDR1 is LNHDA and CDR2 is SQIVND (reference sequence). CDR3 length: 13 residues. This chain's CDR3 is CASSTGLNNEQFF. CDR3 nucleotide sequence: TGTGCCAGTAGTACAGGACTAAACAATGAGCAGTTCTTC.

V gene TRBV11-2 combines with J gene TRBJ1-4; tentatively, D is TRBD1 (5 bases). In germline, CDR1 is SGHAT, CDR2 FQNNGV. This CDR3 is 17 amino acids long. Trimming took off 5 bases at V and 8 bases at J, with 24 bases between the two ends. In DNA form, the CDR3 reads TGTGCCAGCAGCCCCCCCCCTAACGGGGGAATTGGGGAAAAACTGTTTTTT. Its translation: CASSPPPNGGIGEKLFF.

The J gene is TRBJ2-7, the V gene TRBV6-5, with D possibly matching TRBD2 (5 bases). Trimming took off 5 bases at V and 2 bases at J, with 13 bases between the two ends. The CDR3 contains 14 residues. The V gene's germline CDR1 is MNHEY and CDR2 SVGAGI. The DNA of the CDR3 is TGTGCCAGCAGTCGTCCCGGGGTGGCCTACGAGCAGTACTTC. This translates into CASSRPGVAYEQYF.

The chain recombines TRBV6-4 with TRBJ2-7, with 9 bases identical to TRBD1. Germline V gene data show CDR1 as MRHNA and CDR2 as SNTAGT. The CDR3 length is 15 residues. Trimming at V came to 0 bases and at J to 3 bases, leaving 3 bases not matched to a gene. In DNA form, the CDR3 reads TGTGCCAGCAGTGACTCTCGGACAGGGGACTACGAGCAGTACTTC. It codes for CASSDSRTGDYEQYF.

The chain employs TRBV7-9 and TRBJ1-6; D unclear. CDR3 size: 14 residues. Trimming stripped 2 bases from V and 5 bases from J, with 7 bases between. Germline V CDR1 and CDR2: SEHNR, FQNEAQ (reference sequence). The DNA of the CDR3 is TGTGCCAGCAGCTTACGAACAGATAATTCACCCCTCCACTTT. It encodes CASSLRTDNSPLHF.

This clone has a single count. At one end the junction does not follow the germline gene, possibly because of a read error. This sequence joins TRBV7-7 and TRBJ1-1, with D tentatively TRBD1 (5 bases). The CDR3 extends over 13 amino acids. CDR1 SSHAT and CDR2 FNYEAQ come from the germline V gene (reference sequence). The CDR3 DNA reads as TGTGCTAGCAGCTTACAGGAAAACACTGAAGCTTTCTTT. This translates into CASSLQENTEAFF.

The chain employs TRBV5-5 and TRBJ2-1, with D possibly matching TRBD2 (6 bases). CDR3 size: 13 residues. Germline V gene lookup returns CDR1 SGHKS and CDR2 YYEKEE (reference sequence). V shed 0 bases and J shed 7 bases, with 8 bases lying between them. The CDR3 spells CASSLVAGNEQFF. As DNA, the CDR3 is TGTGCCAGCAGCTTGGTGGCGGGGAATGAGCAGTTCTTC.

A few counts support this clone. CDR3 sequence reads: CASSTGETQYF. The CDR3 DNA reads TGTGCCAGCTCAACGGGGGAGACCCAGTACTTC. The chain recombines TRBV18 with TRBJ2-5, with D tentatively TRBD2 (5 bases). From germline, CDR1 is KGHSH and CDR2 LQKENI. Trimming stripped 5 bases from V and 5 bases from J, with 6 bases between. The CDR3 sequence is 11 residues long. The variable domain in full, with the rest retrieved from reference TRBV18 and TRBJ2-5, is NAGVMQNPRHLVRRRGQEARLRCSPMKGHSHVYWYRQLPEEGLKFMVYLQKENIIDESGMPKERFSAEFPKEGPSILRIQQVVRGDSAAYFCASSTGETQYFGPGTRLLVL.

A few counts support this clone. Written as DNA, the CDR3 is TGTGCCATCAGTGAGGAGTCTGCAACTAATGAAAAACTGTTTTTT. Residues: CAISEESATNEKLFF. This sequence joins TRBV10-3 and TRBJ1-4; D uncertain. V lost 2 bases and J 0 bases, leaving 7 bases between the germline ends. From germline, CDR1 is ENHRY and CDR2 SYGVKD. The CDR3 sequence is 15 residues long.

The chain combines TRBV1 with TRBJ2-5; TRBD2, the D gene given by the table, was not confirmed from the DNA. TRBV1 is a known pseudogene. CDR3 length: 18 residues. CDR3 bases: TGCACCAGCAGCCAAGATCCGAGAGCGAGTCCCCCTCGAGAGACCCAGTACTTC. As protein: CTSSQDPRASPPRETQYF.

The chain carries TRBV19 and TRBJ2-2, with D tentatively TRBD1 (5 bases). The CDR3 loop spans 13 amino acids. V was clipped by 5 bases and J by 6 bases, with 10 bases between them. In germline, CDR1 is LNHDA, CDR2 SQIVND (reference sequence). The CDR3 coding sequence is TGTGCCAGTAGTCCGGACATACCCGGGGAGCTGTTTTTT. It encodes CASSPDIPGELFF.

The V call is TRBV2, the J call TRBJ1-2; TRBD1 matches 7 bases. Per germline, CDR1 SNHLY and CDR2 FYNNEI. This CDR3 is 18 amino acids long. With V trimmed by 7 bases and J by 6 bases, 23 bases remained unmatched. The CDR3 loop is CASTTKGYRGGQGDGYTF. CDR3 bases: TGTGCCAGCACCACCAAAGGCTACAGGGGAGGTCAAGGGGATGGCTACACCTTC.

CDR3 sequence reads: CASSLNLLAAGDEQFF. DNA of the CDR3: TGTGCCAGCAGCTTAAACCTACTAGCGGCAGGAGATGAGCAGTTCTTC. The chain uses TRBV7-9 and TRBJ2-1; 8 bases align to TRBD2. The CDR3 contains 16 residues. Germline V lookup: CDR1 SEHNR, CDR2 FQNEAQ (reference sequence). After removal of 2 bases from V and 8 bases from J, the junction contained 11 bases not matched to a gene.

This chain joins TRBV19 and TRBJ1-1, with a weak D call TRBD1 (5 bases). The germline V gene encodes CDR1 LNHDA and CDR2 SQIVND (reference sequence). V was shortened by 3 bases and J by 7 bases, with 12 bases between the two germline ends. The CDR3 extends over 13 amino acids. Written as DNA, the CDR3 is TGTGCCAGTAGTATCGGACACACCTATGAAGCTTTCTTT. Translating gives CASSIGHTYEAFF.

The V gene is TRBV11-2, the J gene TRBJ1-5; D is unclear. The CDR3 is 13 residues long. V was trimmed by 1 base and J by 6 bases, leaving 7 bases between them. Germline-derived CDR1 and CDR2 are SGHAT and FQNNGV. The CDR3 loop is CASSLGLSQPQHF. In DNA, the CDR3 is TGTGCCAGCAGCTTAGGGTTGAGTCAGCCCCAGCATTTT.

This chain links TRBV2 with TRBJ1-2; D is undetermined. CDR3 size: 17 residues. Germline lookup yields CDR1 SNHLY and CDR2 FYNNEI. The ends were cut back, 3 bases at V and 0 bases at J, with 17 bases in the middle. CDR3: CASSDIFPDSPNYGYTF. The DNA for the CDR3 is TGTGCCAGCAGTGATATTTTCCCGGACTCCCCTAACTATGGCTACACCTTC.

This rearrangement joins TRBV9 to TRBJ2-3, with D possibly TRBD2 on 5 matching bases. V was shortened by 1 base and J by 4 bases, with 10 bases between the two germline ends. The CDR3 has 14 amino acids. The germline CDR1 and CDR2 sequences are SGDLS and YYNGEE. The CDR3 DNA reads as TGTGCCAGCAGCGTAAGGTCGCGGGCAGATACGCAGTATTTT. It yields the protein CASSVRSRADTQYF. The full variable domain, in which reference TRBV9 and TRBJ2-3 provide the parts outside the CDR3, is DSGVTQTPKHLITATGQRVTLRCSPRSGDLSVYWYQQSLDQGLQFLIQYYNGEERAKGNILERFSAQQFPDLHSELNLSSLELGDSALYFCASSVRSRADTQYFGPGTRLTVL.

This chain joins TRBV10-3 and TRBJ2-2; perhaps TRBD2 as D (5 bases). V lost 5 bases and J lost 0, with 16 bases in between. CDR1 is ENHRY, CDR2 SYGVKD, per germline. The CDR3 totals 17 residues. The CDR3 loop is CAISSLGQRPNTGELFF. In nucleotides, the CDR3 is TGTGCCATCAGTTCTCTGGGCCAGCGGCCGAACACCGGGGAGCTGTTTTTT.

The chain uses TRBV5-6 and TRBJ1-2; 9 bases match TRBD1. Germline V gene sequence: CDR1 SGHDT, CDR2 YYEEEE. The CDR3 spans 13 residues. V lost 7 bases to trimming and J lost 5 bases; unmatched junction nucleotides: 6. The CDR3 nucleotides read TGTGCCAGCGCTTACAGGGGGCTATATGGCTACACCTTC. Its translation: CASAYRGLYGYTF.

In nucleotides, the CDR3 is TGTGCCAGCAGTTCAAACTTCAGGGTCGAGCAGTACTTC. Translating it yields CASSSNFRVEQYF. This sequence joins TRBV27 and TRBJ2-7, with D perhaps TRBD1 (5 bases). Trimming cost V 4 bases and J 6 bases, with 13 bases left between them. CDR3 size: 13 residues. Germline-derived CDR1 and CDR2 are MNHEY and SMNVEV (reference sequence).

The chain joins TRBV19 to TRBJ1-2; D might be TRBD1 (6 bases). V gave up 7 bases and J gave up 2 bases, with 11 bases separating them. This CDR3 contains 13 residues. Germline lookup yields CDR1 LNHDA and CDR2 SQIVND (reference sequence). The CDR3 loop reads CASTTGTNYGYTF. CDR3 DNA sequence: TGTGCCAGTACTACAGGGACAAACTATGGCTACACCTTC.

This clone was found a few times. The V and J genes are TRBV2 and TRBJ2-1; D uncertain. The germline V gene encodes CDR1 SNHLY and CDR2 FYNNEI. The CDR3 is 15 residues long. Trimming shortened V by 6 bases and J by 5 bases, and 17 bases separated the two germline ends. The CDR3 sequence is CASRAARLEDNEQFF. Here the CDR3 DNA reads TGTGCCAGCAGGGCGGCTCGCCTCGAGGACAATGAGCAGTTCTTC.

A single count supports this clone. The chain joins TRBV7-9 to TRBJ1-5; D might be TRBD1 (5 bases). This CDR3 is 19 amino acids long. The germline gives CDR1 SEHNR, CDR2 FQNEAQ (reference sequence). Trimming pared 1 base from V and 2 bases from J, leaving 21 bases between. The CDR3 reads CASSLGRGNLFYGNQPQHF. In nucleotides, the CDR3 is TGTGCCAGCAGCTTAGGTAGGGGAAATCTATTTTATGGCAATCAGCCCCAGCATTTT.

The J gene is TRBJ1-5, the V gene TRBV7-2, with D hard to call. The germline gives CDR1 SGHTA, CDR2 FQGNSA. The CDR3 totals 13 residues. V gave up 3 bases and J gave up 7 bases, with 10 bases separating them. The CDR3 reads CASSLFSEQPQHF. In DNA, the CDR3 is TGTGCCAGCAGCTTGTTTTCCGAGCAGCCCCAGCATTTT.